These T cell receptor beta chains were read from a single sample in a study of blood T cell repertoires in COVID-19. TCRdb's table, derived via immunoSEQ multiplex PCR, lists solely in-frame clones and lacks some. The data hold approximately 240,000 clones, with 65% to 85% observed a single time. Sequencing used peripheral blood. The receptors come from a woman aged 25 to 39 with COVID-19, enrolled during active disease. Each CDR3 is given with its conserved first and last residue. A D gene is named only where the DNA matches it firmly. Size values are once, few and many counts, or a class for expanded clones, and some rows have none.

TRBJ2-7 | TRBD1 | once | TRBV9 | TGTGCCAGCAGCAAAGGAGGGACAGGGTTTACCTACGAGCAGTACTTC | CASSKGGTGFTYEQYF
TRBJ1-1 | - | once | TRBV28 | TGTGCCAGCAATTCGAGTACAGGGTACACTGAAGCTTTCTTT | CASNSSTGYTEAFF
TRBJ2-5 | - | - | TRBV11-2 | TGTGCCAGCAGCTTCTATTCCCGTGAGGCAGAGACCCAGTACTTC | CASSFYSREAETQYF
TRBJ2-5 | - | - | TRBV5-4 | TGTGCCAGCAGCTTGTTCGGGACACATGAAGAGACCCAGTACTTC | CASSLFGTHEETQYF
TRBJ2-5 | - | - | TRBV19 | TGTGCCAGTAGTATAGATCCAGCGGGAGAGACCCAGTACTTC | CASSIDPAGETQYF
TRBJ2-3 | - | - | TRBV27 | TGTGCCAGCAGTTTTCTAAGTCGGGGGTCCCATACGCAGTATTTT | CASSFLSRGSHTQYF
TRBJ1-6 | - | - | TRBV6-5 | TGTGCCAGCAGTTACGCCGTGACAGTTTATAATTCACCCCTCCACTTT | CASSYAVTVYNSPLHF
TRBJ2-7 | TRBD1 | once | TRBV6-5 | TGTGCCAGCAGTCAGACAGGGGGCAGCTCCTACGAGCAGTACTTC | CASSQTGGSSYEQYF
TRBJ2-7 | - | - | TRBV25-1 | TGTGCCAGCAGTGAAAAGTTCTCTAGCGACCTCTACGAGCAGTACTTC | CASSEKFSSDLYEQYF
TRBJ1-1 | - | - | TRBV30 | TGTGCCTGGAGTGTACAGGAGGGTCTGAACACTGAAGCTTTCTTT | CAWSVQEGLNTEAFF
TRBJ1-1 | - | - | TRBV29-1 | TGCAGCACCTTGACAGGAGCTGAAGCTTTCTTT | CSTLTGAEAFF
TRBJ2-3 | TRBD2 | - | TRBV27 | TGTGCCAGCAGTTCCCCGGGGGGCGGGGGGACAGATACGCAGTATTTT | CASSSPGGGGTDTQYF
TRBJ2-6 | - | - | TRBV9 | TGTGCCAGCAGCGTAGGATCGGGCAGGGGATCCGGGGCCAACGTCCTGACTTTC | CASSVGSGRGSGANVLTF
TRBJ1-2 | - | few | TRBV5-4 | TGTGCCAGCAGCTTGGGAGCATCCTATGGCTACACCTTC | CASSLGASYGYTF
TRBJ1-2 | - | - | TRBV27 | TGTGCCAGCAGGGGAACAGGCATTAACTATGGCTACACCTTC | CASRGTGINYGYTF
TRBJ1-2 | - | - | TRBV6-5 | TGTGCCAGCACGGACGTAGGAGGGAAGGGCTACACCTTC | CASTDVGGKGYTF
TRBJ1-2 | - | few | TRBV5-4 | TGTGCCAGCAGCTTCTCTGTTTCGGGCTACACCTTC | CASSFSVSGYTF
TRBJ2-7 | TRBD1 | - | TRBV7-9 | TGTGCCAGCAGCCCCGGACAGGGTTGGTACGAGCAGTACTTC | CASSPGQGWYEQYF
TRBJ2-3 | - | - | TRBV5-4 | TGTGCCAGCAGCTTGGGCGGGGCCACAGATACTACGCAGTATTTT | CASSLGGATDTTQYF
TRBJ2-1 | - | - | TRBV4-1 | TGCGCCAGCAGCCAAGATATGGCTGGTTATTACAATGAGCAGTTCTTC | CASSQDMAGYYNEQFF
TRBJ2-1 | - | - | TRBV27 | TGTGCCAGCAGGCCAGGGGTCTACAATGAGCAGTTCTTC | CASRPGVYNEQFF
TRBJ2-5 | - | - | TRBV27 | TGTGCCAGCAGTTCGGCTAGCAGGGAGACCCAGTACTTC | CASSSASRETQYF
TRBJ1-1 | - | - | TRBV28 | TGTGCCAGCAGCGCACTGGGGGCTGCTACTGAAGCTTTCTTT | CASSALGAATEAFF
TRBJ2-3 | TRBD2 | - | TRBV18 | TGTGCCAGCTCAACCTTAGGACTAGCGGGAGAAGGATGGACAGATACGCAGTATTTT | CASSTLGLAGEGWTDTQYF
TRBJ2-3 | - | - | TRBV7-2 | TGTGCCAGCAGCTTACCTTCAGGGGACACCGAACGTCCGGCCGATACGCAGTATTTT | CASSLPSGDTERPADTQYF
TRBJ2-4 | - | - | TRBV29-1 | TGCAGCGTTACGACAGAGACAAACATTCAGTACTTC | CSVTTETNIQYF
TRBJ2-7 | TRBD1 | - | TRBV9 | TGTGCCAGCAGTTACACCCCCCGGGACAGCTCCTACGAGCAGTACTTC | CASSYTPRDSSYEQYF
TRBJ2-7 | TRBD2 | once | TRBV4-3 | TGCGCCAGCAGCCAAGAAAGGTGGGGAGGGAACGAGCAGTACTTC | CASSQERWGGNEQYF
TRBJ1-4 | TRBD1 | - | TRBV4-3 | TGCGCCAGCAGCCAAGGACAGGGAAGAGGTATACTGTTTTTT | CASSQGQGRGILFF
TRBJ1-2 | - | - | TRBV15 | TGTGCCACCAGCGGATTGTCCAGGGGCCCTCAGGACTATGGCTACACCTTC | CATSGLSRGPQDYGYTF
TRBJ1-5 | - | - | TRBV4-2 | TGTGCCAGCAGCCAAGCAATACAGGGAAATACGCCCCAGCATTTT | CASSQAIQGNTPQHF
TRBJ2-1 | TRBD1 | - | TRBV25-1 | TGTGCCAGCGCCGGGACAGCTTACAATGAGCAGTTCTTC | CASAGTAYNEQFF
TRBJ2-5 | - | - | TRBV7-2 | TGTGCCAGCAGCCCCACCCGGACTACCATCTCTACCCAGTACTTC | CASSPTRTTISTQYF